This T cell receptor (beta chain) stems from a study of blood T cell repertoires in COVID-19. This CDR3 contains 12 residues. The V and J ends lost 5 bases and 12 bases respectively, with 11 bases between them. The protocol was immunoSEQ multiplex PCR, while the TCRdb copy is restricted to in-frame clones and leaves out a portion. Of about 250,000 clones in the sample, roughly 80% were seen once. The genes are TRBV12-3 or TRBV12-4 and TRBJ1-6; D gene unclear. The source is a woman aged 40 to 50 with active or convalescent COVID-19. Specimen: peripheral blood. This CDR3 reads CASSLAIEPLHF. Here the CDR3 DNA reads TGTGCCAGCAGTCTCGCGATTGAACCCCTCCACTTT.